This is a list of T cell receptor beta chains from one sample in a study of cytomegalovirus exposure and HLA in healthy donors. Profiling relied on immunoSEQ multiplex PCR, and the TCRdb table lists in-frame clones only, not all of them. The sample has about 110,000 clones, about 90% seen once. Sequencing input: PBMCs. The origin of the receptors is a man between 35 and 55 years old in good health and CMV-seronegative. The CDR3 runs from the conserved cysteine through the conserved F or W. A D gene is named only where the DNA matches it firmly. Expanded clones get a size class; other rows say once, few or many, or leave the size out.

TRBV7-6	15	TRBJ2-2	TRBD2	-	CASAGLAGSTGELFF	TGTGCCAGCGCTGGCCTAGCGGGTTCCACCGGGGAGCTGTTTTTT
TRBV6-6	14	TRBJ1-5	-	-	CASSGESAGQPQHF	TGTGCCAGCAGCGGCGAATCGGCAGGGCAGCCCCAGCATTTT
TRBV19	13	TRBJ2-6	-	-	CASRAPGANVLTF	TGTGCCAGTAGGGCTCCTGGGGCCAACGTCCTGACTTTC
TRBV10-3	14	TRBJ1-5	TRBD1	-	CAISGTEGNQPQHF	TGTGCCATCAGCGGGACAGAGGGCAATCAGCCCCAGCATTTT
TRBV13	13	TRBJ2-7	TRBD1	-	CASSPRDRYEQYF	TGTGCCAGCAGCCCTCGGGACAGATACGAGCAGTACTTC
TRBV19	15	TRBJ2-3	-	-	CASRALEGASYTQYF	TGTGCCAGTAGGGCCTTGGAGGGGGCGAGTTATACGCAGTATTTT
TRBV28	14	TRBJ1-1	TRBD1	once	CASSSSQGAGGAFF	TGTGCCAGCAGTTCCTCACAGGGGGCGGGCGGAGCTTTCTTT
TRBV7-2	15	TRBJ1-6	TRBD1	-	CASSLGDRGNSPLHF	TGTGCCAGCAGCTTAGGGGACAGGGGAAATTCACCCCTCCACTTT
TRBV14	14	TRBJ1-1	TRBD1	-	CASSRDRADTEAFF	TGTGCCAGCAGCCGAGACAGGGCGGACACTGAAGCTTTCTTT
TRBV2	15	TRBJ1-1	-	-	CASSESGTSNTEAFF	TGTGCCAGCAGTGAAAGTGGGACAAGTAACACTGAAGCTTTCTTT
TRBV9	17	TRBJ1-6	-	-	CASSVVSPGYTNSPLHF	TGTGCCAGCAGCGTAGTCTCCCCAGGGTACACTAATTCACCCCTCCACTTT
TRBV6-6	12	TRBJ2-7	-	few	CASRHDSYEQYF	TGTGCCAGCAGACACGACAGCTACGAGCAGTACTTC
TRBV28	13	TRBJ1-1	TRBD1	-	CASSSGGRTEAFF	TGTGCCAGCAGTTCAGGGGGACGCACTGAAGCTTTCTTT
TRBV5-4	15	TRBJ2-7	-	-	CASSLGQGETYEQYF	TGTGCCAGCAGCTTGGGACAAGGGGAAACCTACGAGCAGTACTTC
TRBV9	15	TRBJ2-5	-	-	CASSVEGGAQETQYF	TGTGCCAGCAGCGTCGAGGGGGGGGCCCAGGAGACCCAGTACTTC
TRBV19	15	TRBJ1-1	TRBD1	-	CASTRDRVKNTEAFF	TGTGCCAGTACCAGGGACAGGGTTAAGAACACTGAAGCTTTCTTT
TRBV7-9	15	TRBJ1-6	TRBD1	-	CASSSTTGGSSPLHF	TGTGCCAGCAGCTCAACCACAGGGGGAAGTTCACCCCTCCACTTT
TRBV18	14	TRBJ1-1	TRBD1	-	CASSGQGNEAEAFF	TGTGCCAGCTCGGGACAGGGGAATGAAGCTGAAGCTTTCTTT
TRBV4-1	17	TRBJ1-4	-	-	CASSQDSRTRGNEKLFF	TGCGCCAGCAGCCAAGATTCGAGAACCCGGGGTAATGAAAAACTGTTTTTT
TRBV5-1	15	TRBJ1-2	TRBD1	-	CASSLGLDRGNGYPF	TGCGCCAGCAGCTTAGGATTAGACAGGGGCAATGGCTACCCCTTC
TRBV29-1	15	TRBJ2-1	-	-	CSVEDPDPAGHEQFF	TGCAGCGTTGAAGATCCAGACCCGGCGGGCCATGAGCAGTTCTTC
TRBV4-1	16	TRBJ2-7	TRBD2	few	CASSQPGLAGNYEQYF	TGCGCCAGCAGCCAACCGGGACTAGCGGGGAACTACGAGCAGTACTTC
TRBV9	11	TRBJ2-5	-	-	CASSVKETQYF	TGTGCCAGCAGCGTTAAAGAGACCCAGTACTTC
TRBV6-5	14	TRBJ1-1	-	-	CASSSPKRGTEAFF	TGTGCCAGCAGTTCCCCGAAGAGAGGTACTGAAGCTTTCTTT
TRBV6-5	13	TRBJ1-2	-	-	CASTLTGLSGYAF	TGTGCCAGCACCCTCACAGGCCTGTCTGGCTACGCCTTC
TRBV5-1	14	TRBJ2-5	-	-	CASSSGQIGETQYF	TGCGCCAGCAGCTCCGGACAGATAGGCGAGACCCAGTACTTC
TRBV6-5	15	TRBJ1-4	TRBD1	-	CASSQQGAYNEKLFF	TGTGCCAGCAGCCAGCAGGGGGCCTATAATGAAAAACTGTTTTTT
TRBV27	14	TRBJ1-6	-	-	CASSLLGAASPLHF	TGTGCCAGCAGTTTACTGGGGGCGGCTTCACCCCTCCACTTT
TRBV5-5	14	TRBJ1-2	-	-	CASSFYQGNYGYTF	TGTGCCAGCAGCTTCTATCAGGGGAACTATGGCTACACCTTC
TRBV4-1	15	TRBJ2-5	TRBD2	-	CASSLWTSGLETQYF	TGCGCCAGCAGCCTCTGGACTAGCGGTCTAGAGACCCAGTACTTC
TRBV29-1	14	TRBJ1-3	-	-	CSVGAEASGNTIYF	TGCAGCGTTGGGGCAGAAGCCTCTGGAAACACCATATATTTT
TRBV30	13	TRBJ1-2	TRBD1	-	CAWSRDSNYGYTF	TGTGCCTGGAGCAGGGACAGTAACTATGGCTACACCTTC
TRBV19	14	TRBJ1-2	TRBD1	-	CASRPSGTGNLDTF	TGTGCCAGTAGGCCTTCGGGGACAGGGAATCTAGACACCTTC